The 21 T cell receptor beta chains listed next were all sequenced from one sample in a study of cytomegalovirus exposure and HLA in healthy donors. PCR involved 60 Vbeta and 13 Jbeta primers. Libraries were prepared by immunoSEQ multiplex PCR; TCRdb keeps only in-frame clonotypes and omits some of them. The repertoire has 150,000 to 190,000 clones, 70% to 90% of them found once; the top ten carry less than 2.5%. Material: PBMCs. The receptors here all came from a woman aged 18-29 years in good health and CMV-seronegative.

V gene TRBV29-1 combines with J gene TRBJ2-1; TRBD1 matches at 9 bases. Per germline, CDR1 SQVTM and CDR2 ANQGSEA. The CDR3 runs 14 residues. Trimming removed 4 bases from V and 4 bases from J; junction bases left unmatched: 5. DNA of the CDR3: TGCAGCGTTGCCCGGGACAGGGCGTACAATGAGCAGTTCTTC. It specifies CSVARDRAYNEQFF.

The J gene is TRBJ1-1, the V gene TRBV7-2, with 10 bases that match TRBD1. J gave up 5 bases and V 5 bases, and 5 bases lay outside the gene matches. The CDR3 loop spans 14 amino acids. Germline V gene sequence: CDR1 SGHTA, CDR2 FQGNSA. CDR3 amino acids: CASSRTGGRTEAFF. CDR3 bases: TGTGCCAGCAGCAGGACAGGGGGAAGGACTGAAGCTTTCTTT.

The V gene is TRBV18, the J gene TRBJ2-7; 8 bases match TRBD1. V shed 3 bases and J 3 bases; nucleotides not matched to a gene: 4. The CDR3 runs to 14 residues. Germline V gene lookup returns CDR1 KGHSH and CDR2 LQKENI. The CDR3: CASSPQGAGYEQYF. CDR3 coding DNA: TGTGCCAGCTCACCCCAGGGGGCAGGCTACGAGCAGTACTTC.

This clone was detected only a few times. The CDR3 spells CASSPTGPNEKLFF. The DNA of the CDR3 is TGTGCCAGCAGCCCGACAGGGCCGAATGAAAAACTGTTTTTT. The chain employs TRBV5-6 and TRBJ1-4, with 7 positions matching TRBD1. CDR3 size: 14 residues. Trimming cost V 4 bases and J 5 bases; bases outside gene matches: 5. The germline gives CDR1 SGHDT, CDR2 YYEEEE.

This chain links TRBV9 with TRBJ2-1; TRBD2 is a possible D gene (5 bases). Trimming shortened V by 4 bases and J by 9 bases, and 20 bases separated the two germline ends. The CDR3 has 15 amino acids. Germline V gene data show CDR1 as SGDLS and CDR2 as YYNGEE. Here the CDR3 DNA reads TGTGCCAGCAGCCCTTCCTCGGGGAGCTGGGGTGAGCAGTTCTTC. Protein: CASSPSSGSWGEQFF.

The chain uses TRBV4-1 and TRBJ2-7; TRBD2 matches 12 bases. The germline V gene has CDR1 MGHRA and CDR2 YSYEKL. Trimming took 1 base from V and 7 from J; bases not matched to a gene: 14. The CDR3 contains 18 residues. CDR3 in amino acids: CASSQGLPLAGGPREQYF. Here the CDR3 DNA reads TGCGCCAGCAGCCAAGGCCTTCCGCTAGCGGGGGGGCCGAGGGAGCAGTACTTC.

In the case of this clone: Its ends do not fully match the called genes, so a read error is possible. V gene TRBV27 combines with J gene TRBJ1-2; TRBD1 aligns across 10 bases. Germline-derived CDR1 and CDR2 are MNHEY and SMNVEV (reference sequence). The CDR3 runs to 14 residues. In DNA, the CDR3 is TGTGCCAGCAGGCAAGGACAGGGGGTCTATGGCCACACCTTC. Its protein product is CASRQGQGVYGHTF.

CDR3 loop: CASSDRRNTEAFF. For the CDR3, the DNA is TGTGCCAGCAGTGACCGGAGGAACACTGAAGCTTTCTTT. V usage is TRBV6-6 and J usage is TRBJ1-1, with unresolved D. This CDR3 has 13 amino acids. Per the germline V gene, CDR1 is MNHNY and CDR2 is SVGAGI (reference sequence). Trimming took 5 bases from V and 1 from J, leaving 8 bases between them.

The rearrangement uses TRBV7-2 and TRBJ2-1; 12 positions match TRBD1. The V and J ends lost 5 bases and 9 bases, in that order; junction bases with no gene match: 11. The CDR3 totals 16 residues. CDR1 and CDR2 from the germline V gene are SGHTA and FQGNSA. As DNA, the CDR3 is TGTGCCAGCAGCGGGACAGGGGGCGTAGGGGTTGGTGAGCAGTTCTTC. Translated: CASSGTGGVGVGEQFF. Full variable domain (remainder filled in from reference TRBV7-2 and TRBJ2-1): GAGVSQSPSNKVTEKGKDVELRCDPISGHTALYWYRQSLGQGLEFLIYFQGNSAPDKSGLPSDRFSAERTGGSVSTLTIQRTQQEDSAVYLCASSGTGGVGVGEQFFGPGTRLTVL.

V is TRBV5-4 and J is TRBJ2-1; TRBD2 aligns across 11 bases. The ends lost 4 bases at V and 4 bases at J; junction bases unmatched: 4. Germline CDR1 and CDR2: SGHNT and YYREEE (reference sequence). The CDR3 covers 15 residues. CDR3 sequence: CASSSGTSGYNEQFF. The DNA for the CDR3 is TGTGCCAGCAGCAGCGGGACTAGCGGATACAATGAGCAGTTCTTC.

The chain uses TRBV15 and TRBJ2-7, with 9 bases fitting TRBD2. This CDR3 region has 16 residues. V gave up 3 bases and J gave up 6 bases; unmatched junction bases: 12. CDR1 is LNHNV and CDR2 is YYDKDF in the germline V gene (reference sequence). CDR3 nucleotide sequence: TGTGCCACCAGCAGCCTGGCTAGCGGGAAAGCGTTCGAGCAGTACTTC. Translating gives CATSSLASGKAFEQYF.

CDR3 bases: TGTGCCAGCAGCCCACAGGGGGGGCAGCCCCAGCATTTT. Its protein is CASSPQGGQPQHF. The V and J genes are TRBV7-2 and TRBJ1-5; 8 bases agree with TRBD1. Trimming took 5 bases from V and 7 from J; bases not matched to a gene: 4. CDR1 is SGHTA, CDR2 FQGNSA, per germline. The CDR3 has 13 residues.

The rearrangement links TRBV7-6 to TRBJ2-1, with unresolved D. CDR1 and CDR2 from the germline V gene are SGHVS and FNYEAQ. The CDR3 consists of 11 residues. V was clipped by 5 bases and J by 5 bases, with 4 bases between them. DNA of the CDR3: TGTGCCAGCAGCCCAGACAATGAGCAGTTCTTC. It specifies CASSPDNEQFF. Together with reference TRBV7-6 and TRBJ2-1, the CDR3 gives the full variable domain: GAGVSQSPRYKVTKRGQDVALRCDPISGHVSLYWYRQALGQGPEFLTYFNYEAQQDKSGLPNDRFSAERPEGSISTLTIQRTEQRDSAMYRCASSPDNEQFFGPGTRLTVL.

The V and J genes are TRBV19 and TRBJ2-5, with 13 bases identical to TRBD2. The CDR3 loop spans 16 amino acids. Germline V gene sequence: CDR1 LNHDA, CDR2 SQIVND (reference sequence). V lost 3 bases, J lost 7 bases, and 8 bases stayed unmatched. CDR3 in DNA: TGTGCCAGTAGTATTACTAGCGGGGGGGCACGGGGGACCCAGTACTTC. The encoded protein is CASSITSGGARGTQYF.

Only a few counts were recorded for this clone. This chain uses TRBV4-3 with TRBJ2-7; 7 nucleotides agree with TRBD2. The length of the CDR3 is 16 residues. J gave up 4 bases and V 1 base, and 10 bases lay outside the gene matches. Germline-derived CDR1 and CDR2 are LGHNA and YSLEER. CDR3 region: CASSQVTGTTRYEQYF. The CDR3 bases are TGCGCCAGCAGCCAAGTCACCGGGACTACTCGGTACGAGCAGTACTTC.

V is TRBV5-1 and J is TRBJ1-2; D is perhaps TRBD1 (5 bases). Germline V gene lookup returns CDR1 SGHRS and CDR2 YFSETQ. This CDR3 comprises 14 residues. V lost 4 bases and J lost 3, with 13 bases in between. The CDR3 sequence is CASSPNGGDYGYTF. The CDR3 DNA reads TGCGCCAGCAGCCCCAACGGGGGAGACTATGGCTACACCTTC.

The chain links TRBV7-2 to TRBJ1-2, with D perhaps TRBD1 (5 bases). Germline lookup yields CDR1 SGHTA and CDR2 FQGNSA. Trimming pared 1 base from V and 5 bases from J, leaving 11 bases between. The CDR3 is 14 residues long. The CDR3 protein is CASSLVGRTYGYTF. The CDR3 DNA is TGTGCCAGCAGCTTAGTCGGCAGGACATATGGCTACACCTTC. The variable domain in full, completed from reference TRBV7-2 and TRBJ1-2, reads GAGVSQSPSNKVTEKGKDVELRCDPISGHTALYWYRQSLGQGLEFLIYFQGNSAPDKSGLPSDRFSAERTGGSVSTLTIQRTQQEDSAVYLCASSLVGRTYGYTFGSGTRLTVV.

The rearrangement uses TRBV6-1 and TRBJ1-6, with unresolved D. V dropped 2 bases and J dropped 10 bases, with 12 bases sitting between them. The length of the CDR3 is 14 residues. In germline, CDR1 is MNHNS, CDR2 SASEGT. This CDR3 reads CASSELRSVSPLHF. In DNA form, the CDR3 reads TGTGCCAGCAGTGAATTGAGGAGCGTCTCACCCCTCCACTTT.

CDR3 loop: CASRESSGKTGELFF. Here the CDR3 DNA reads TGTGCCAGCAGGGAGAGTAGCGGGAAAACCGGGGAGCTGTTTTTT. The rearrangement joins TRBV2 to TRBJ2-2, with 8 bases identical to TRBD2. V lost 6 bases, J lost 5 bases, and 8 bases stayed unmatched. The CDR3 has 15 amino acids. From germline, CDR1 is SNHLY and CDR2 FYNNEI. Based on the CDR3 plus reference TRBV2 and TRBJ2-2, the full variable domain is EPEVTQTPSHQVTQMGQEVILRCVPISNHLYFYWYRQILGQKVEFLVSFYNNEISEKSEIFDDQFSVERPDGSNFTLKIRSTKLEDSAMYFCASRESSGKTGELFFGEGSRLTVL.

In this sample, this clone turned up once. The genes are TRBV18 and TRBJ1-1; the match to TRBD1 covers 7 bases. CDR1 is KGHSH, CDR2 LQKENI, per germline. J lost 4 bases, V lost 4 bases, and 6 bases had no gene match. CDR3 size: 14 residues. The CDR3 loop reads CASSRQRQGTEAFF. CDR3 bases: TGTGCCAGCTCACGCCAAAGACAGGGCACTGAAGCTTTCTTT.

This chain links TRBV5-1 with TRBJ1-5, with 7 positions matching TRBD1. Germline assignment: CDR1 SGHRS and CDR2 YFSETQ. The V and J ends lost 2 bases and 2 bases, in that order; junction bases with no gene match: 4. The CDR3 sequence is 15 residues long. The CDR3 region is CASSFEGQGNQPQHF. The CDR3 nucleotides read TGCGCCAGCAGCTTTGAAGGACAGGGCAATCAGCCCCAGCATTTT.